Sequencing of this T cell receptor beta chain was carried out in a study of blood T cell repertoires in COVID-19. Study in general: Nucleic acid was either cDNA or gDNA, and it came from T cells, B-cell-depleted T cells, or PBMCs.

Grouping used clinical history reported by participants in a survey and questionnaire. Cohort 3 recovery required two negative PCRs, clearance, or symptom resolution. The CDR3 covers 14 residues. Germline V gene lookup returns CDR1 WNHNN and CDR2 SYGVQD (reference sequence). V was pared by 0 bases and J by 2 bases, with 8 bases between. Per the study methods: Reference gene primer amplification yielded estimated nucleated cell counts. Assay used: immunoSEQ multiplex PCR; TCRdb lists only in-frame clones, some missing. The DNA was the basis for D and trimming; V, J and clone size are from that table. Among about 160,000 clones listed, about four fifths were seen once.

This chain links TRBV10-1 with TRBJ2-7; tentatively, D is TRBD1 (6 bases). The source of this sequence is a woman aged 55-70 years who had recovered from COVID-19. Source material: PBMCs or T cells enriched from blood (not recorded which). CDR3 sequence (DNA): TGCGCCAGCAGTGAGTCCACAGGGCCCTACGAGCAGTACTTC. Encoded protein: CASSESTGPYEQYF.